The clone carrying this T cell receptor (beta chain) has only a few counts. These data are taken from a study of T cells of healthy individuals. Trimming cost V 1 base and J 0 bases, with 9 bases left between them. This CDR3 has 16 amino acids. Germline CDR1 SNHLY, CDR2 FYNNEI. A single record per CDR3 protein comes from TCRdb applying MiXCR to the 5' RACE reads. The table lists about 60,000 distinct CDR3 sequences, 15% to 20% of them singletons, with about 4.4% in the top ten. V gene TRBV2 combines with J gene TRBJ2-2; tentative D call: TRBD2 (5 bases). The TCR sequence derives from a human donor in good health. The CDR3 loop is CASSEGLATNTGELFF. The CDR3 DNA sequence: TGTGCCAGCAGTGAAGGGTTAGCGACGAACACCGGGGAGCTGTTTTTT.